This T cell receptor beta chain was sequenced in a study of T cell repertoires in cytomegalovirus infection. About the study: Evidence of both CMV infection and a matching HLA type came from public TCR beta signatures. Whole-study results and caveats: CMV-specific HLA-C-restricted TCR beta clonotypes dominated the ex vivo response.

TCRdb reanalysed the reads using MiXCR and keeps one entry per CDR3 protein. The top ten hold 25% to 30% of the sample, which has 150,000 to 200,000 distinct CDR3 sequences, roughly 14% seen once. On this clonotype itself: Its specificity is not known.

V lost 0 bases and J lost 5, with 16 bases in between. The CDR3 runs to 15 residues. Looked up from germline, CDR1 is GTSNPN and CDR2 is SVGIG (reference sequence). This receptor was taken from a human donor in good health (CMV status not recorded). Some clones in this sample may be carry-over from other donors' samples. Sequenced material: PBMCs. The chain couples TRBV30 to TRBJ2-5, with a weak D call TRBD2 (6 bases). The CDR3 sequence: CAWSVPGGHGETQYF. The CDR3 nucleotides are TGTGCCTGGAGTGTACCCGGGGGTCATGGGGAGACCCAGTACTTC.